A selection of T cell receptor beta chains follows, all from one sample in a study of blood T cell repertoires in COVID-19. Profiled with immunoSEQ multiplex PCR; TCRdb holds only in-frame clones, not every one. The sample holds 130,000 to 150,000 clones, roughly 77% seen once. Sequencing used peripheral blood. The receptors shown here come from a woman aged 65 to 85 with COVID-19, enrolled during active disease. Each CDR3 is given with its conserved first and last residue. D genes are given only for firm matches. A clone size is listed for some rows: how often the clone was seen (once, few, many), or a class if it is expanded.

j_gene,len,v_gene,abundance,d_gene,CDR3nt,CDR3aa
TRBJ1-2,13,TRBV5-6,-,-,TGTGCCAGCAGCTTAAGCCGACAGTATGGCTACACCTTC,CASSLSRQYGYTF
TRBJ2-7,15,TRBV28,-,TRBD2,TGTGCCAGCAGTTTATTACCAGCGGGGACCTACGAGCAGTACTTC,CASSLLPAGTYEQYF
TRBJ2-3,18,TRBV4-1,-,-,TGCGCCAGCAGCCAAGCGCCAACAGGGTGGGGGAGCACAGATACGCAGTATTTT,CASSQAPTGWGSTDTQYF
TRBJ2-1,13,TRBV6-5,-,TRBD1,TGTGCCAGCAGGCCGGGACAGGGGGCTAATCAGTTCTTC,CASRPGQGANQFF
TRBJ1-2,13,TRBV12-3/TRBV12-4,many,TRBD1,TGTGCCAGCAGTTTCGCACAGGGGGCGGGCTACACCTTC,CASSFAQGAGYTF
TRBJ2-7,14,TRBV7-3,-,TRBD2,TGTGCCAGCAGCCCTTGGGGGGGTTCCTACGAGCAGTACTTC,CASSPWGGSYEQYF
TRBJ2-7,14,TRBV6-1,once,TRBD1,TGTGCCAGCAGTGAAGACAGGGGGCCTTACGAGCAGTACTTC,CASSEDRGPYEQYF
TRBJ2-7,14,TRBV29-1,-,TRBD1,TGCAGCGTTGTAGCGGGACAGGGGGCCTACGAGCAGTACTTC,CSVVAGQGAYEQYF
TRBJ1-2,14,TRBV6-5,-,TRBD1,TGTGCCAGCAGTTACTCGGACAGGGGCTCTGGCTACACCTTC,CASSYSDRGSGYTF
TRBJ2-1,17,TRBV5-5,-,-,TGTGCCAGCAGCTTGTTTGGGACTTACAGGGGATACAATGAGCAGTTCTTC,CASSLFGTYRGYNEQFF
TRBJ1-3,14,TRBV11-2,few,TRBD1,TGTGCCAGCAGCATGGGACAGGGGGCGTACACCATATATTTT,CASSMGQGAYTIYF
TRBJ2-3,14,TRBV5-4,-,-,TGTGCCAGCAGCCTGACAGATAGCACAGATACGCAGTATTTT,CASSLTDSTDTQYF
TRBJ2-3,15,TRBV2,once,TRBD1,TGTGCCAGCAGCGGACAGGGGGCTAGCTCAGATACGCAGTATTTT,CASSGQGASSDTQYF
TRBJ1-1,16,TRBV11-1,-,-,TGTGCCAGCAGCTTAGGCAGCAGGGTAGGGAACACTGAAGCTTTCTTT,CASSLGSRVGNTEAFF
TRBJ2-2,18,TRBV3-1/TRBV3-2,once,-,TGTGCCAGCAGCCACTTCTTGGGGGGGGCTACTAACACCGGGGAGCTGTTTTTT,CASSHFLGGATNTGELFF
TRBJ1-1,12,TRBV18,-,-,TGTGCCAGCTCACCCTCGACAGGCGAAGCTTTCTTT,CASSPSTGEAFF
TRBJ2-5,14,TRBV2,-,-,TGTGCCAGCAGTAAGGCAGGGGTGCAAGAGACCCAGTACTTC,CASSKAGVQETQYF
TRBJ2-3,15,TRBV10-3,-,TRBD2,TGTGCCATCAGGACTAGCGGGGATACCACAGATACGCAGTATTTT,CAIRTSGDTTDTQYF
TRBJ2-5,13,TRBV19,-,TRBD1,TGTGCCAGTGGGACAGGGGGCAGGGAGACCCAGTACTTC,CASGTGGRETQYF
TRBJ1-2,15,TRBV18,few,-,TGTGCCAGCTCACCCGATCTATCCGACGGGGATGGCTACACCTTC,CASSPDLSDGDGYTF
TRBJ2-7,17,TRBV12-5,-,TRBD1,TGTGCTAGTGGTTTGGTTTTGGGACAGGAGGCCACGTACGAGCAGTACTTC,CASGLVLGQEATYEQYF
TRBJ2-2,15,TRBV5-6,-,TRBD2,TGTGCCAGCAGCCGCGGGGGGCCCGACACCGGGGAGCTGTTTTTT,CASSRGGPDTGELFF
TRBJ1-5,16,TRBV6-1,-,-,TGTGCCAGCAGTGCTGGGTGGGCTTGGAGCAATCAGCCCCAGCATTTT,CASSAGWAWSNQPQHF
TRBJ2-7,12,TRBV10-3,-,TRBD1,TGTGCCCACGGTACAGGGGCCTACGAGCAGTACTTC,CAHGTGAYEQYF
TRBJ1-5,16,TRBV18,-,-,TGTGCCAGCTCACCAGGGGGGTTGGTCTCTGGCCAGCCCCAGCATTTT,CASSPGGLVSGQPQHF
TRBJ1-6,15,TRBV19,-,TRBD1,TGTGCCAGTAGTAAGGGGGACAGCAGAGATTCACCCCTCCACTTT,CASSKGDSRDSPLHF
TRBJ1-6,16,TRBV19,many,TRBD1,TGTGCCAGTAGTATCGCCACAGGGGTGAGTAATTCACCCCTCCACTTT,CASSIATGVSNSPLHF
TRBJ2-2,15,TRBV30,few,TRBD1,TGTGCCTGGGCCCTCAGGGGGCCGAACACCGGGGAGCTGTTTTTT,CAWALRGPNTGELFF
TRBJ2-7,13,TRBV4-1,-,-,TGCGCCAGCAGCCATGTTGGGAGCTACGAGCAGTACTTC,CASSHVGSYEQYF
TRBJ1-5,14,TRBV6-2/TRBV6-3,-,TRBD1,TGTGCCAGCAGTTACTCGACAGGGGGTCAGCCCCAGCATTTT,CASSYSTGGQPQHF
TRBJ1-2,12,TRBV30,-,TRBD1,TGTGCCTGGACTAAAGGACAGGGTGGCTACACCTTC,CAWTKGQGGYTF
TRBJ2-7,14,TRBV5-1,-,TRBD1,TGCGCCAGCAGCTACGGGACAGGGTTGGACGAGCAGTACTTC,CASSYGTGLDEQYF
TRBJ1-3,12,TRBV19,-,-,TGTGCCAGTAAAGGAGGGGGAAACACCATATATTTT,CASKGGGNTIYF
TRBJ1-2,12,TRBV25-1,few,-,TGTGCCAGCAGTGATGGAGTCCAGGGCTACACCTTC,CASSDGVQGYTF
TRBJ2-3,14,TRBV4-3,-,-,TGCGCCAGCAGCCAAGAAGGCAGGCCAGATACGCAGTATTTT,CASSQEGRPDTQYF
TRBJ2-1,15,TRBV7-8,-,TRBD2,TGTGCCAGCAGAACTCTAGCGGGGGCGTACAATGAGCAGTTCTTC,CASRTLAGAYNEQFF
TRBJ2-5,14,TRBV9,-,-,TGTGCCAGCAGCGTAGCCCCCTCGGGAGAGACCCAGTACTTC,CASSVAPSGETQYF